One sample yielded the 14 T cell receptor beta chains listed below, sequenced in a study of shared clonotypes between healthy human individuals. Using immunoSEQ multiplex PCR, the repertoire was profiled, and TCRdb retains in-frame clones only, with some absent. The sample records some 2,100,000 clones, 85% to 95% being singletons. Only CD45RO-negative cells positively selected for CCR7 counted as naive CD8 cells, so terminally differentiated effector memory CD45RA+ cells were excluded. Sequencing was done on a sample of naive CD8+ T cells from PBMCs. These receptors were obtained from a man aged 18 to 29 in good health. Some clones in this sample may be carry-over from other donors' samples.

The V and J genes are TRBV6-1 and TRBJ1-5, with a possible D match to TRBD1 (5 bases). The V and J ends lost 6 bases and 1 base respectively, with 10 bases between them. Germline CDR1 is MNHNS and CDR2 is SASEGT. The CDR3 has 14 residues. This chain's CDR3 is CASSQGRSNQPQHF. CDR3 nucleotide sequence: TGTGCCAGCAGCCAGGGTAGGAGCAATCAGCCCCAGCATTTT.

The rearrangement joins TRBV6-4 to TRBJ2-3; 9 bases map to TRBD2. Germline-derived CDR1 and CDR2 are MRHNA and SNTAGT. This CDR3 comprises 19 residues. The J segment lost 1 base and the V segment lost 9 bases, leaving 20 bases of the junction unmatched. The CDR3 sequence: CARSTRLAVSGGGTDTQYF. The CDR3 coding sequence is TGTGCCAGAAGCACCCGACTAGCGGTAAGTGGGGGAGGCACAGATACGCAGTATTTT.

This rearrangement joins TRBV29-1 to TRBJ1-2; D is unresolved. The CDR3 is made up of 15 amino acids. V shed 5 bases and J shed 0 bases, with 16 bases lying between them. Germline CDR1 reads SQVTM; CDR2 reads ANQGSEA. The CDR3 loop is CSVLLPWNSNYGYTF. CDR3 nucleotide sequence: TGCAGCGTTCTCCTACCCTGGAATTCTAACTATGGCTACACCTTC.

The chain has TRBV14 and TRBJ1-5; D gene ambiguous. This CDR3 has 14 amino acids. V shed 1 base and J shed 2 bases, with 6 bases lying between them. The germline V gene has CDR1 SGHDN and CDR2 FVKESK. CDR3 in DNA: TGTGCCAGCAGCCAAGGCGATCGCAATCAGCCCCAGCATTTT. Protein: CASSQGDRNQPQHF.

This chain uses TRBV5-4 with TRBJ2-2; TRBD2 matches 11 bases. With V trimmed by 0 bases and J by 6 bases, 7 bases remained unmatched. The CDR3 has 17 residues. The V gene's germline CDR1 is SGHNT and CDR2 YYREEE (reference sequence). CDR3 protein: CASSLGSGRASAGELFF. The CDR3 coding sequence is TGTGCCAGCAGCTTGGGTAGCGGGAGGGCCTCTGCCGGGGAGCTGTTTTTT.

This sequence joins TRBV27 and TRBJ2-5, with a weak D call TRBD2 (6 bases). The J call is doubtful: the DNA matches TRBJ2-7 better. Germline CDR1 is MNHEY and CDR2 is SMNVEV (reference sequence). This CDR3 is 15 amino acids long. The CDR3 DNA sequence: TGTGCCAGCAGGCATGAATTGCGGGGAACCTACGAGCAGTACTTC. It encodes CASRHELRGTYEQYF.

As for this clone: The sample has other DNA sequences that encode this CDR3 too. The chain joins TRBV9 to TRBJ2-2; D gene uncertain. The V and J ends lost 1 base and 0 bases respectively, with 1 base between them. The CDR3 runs to 13 residues. CDR1 SGDLS and CDR2 YYNGEE come from the germline V gene. The CDR3 loop reads CASSVTNTGELFF. In DNA form, the CDR3 reads TGTGCCAGCAGCGTAACGAACACCGGGGAGCTGTTTTTT.

This sequence joins TRBV4-1 and TRBJ2-5; D remains ambiguous. Germline CDR1 MGHRA, CDR2 YSYEKL. Trimming cost V 2 bases and J 1 base, with 5 bases left between them. There are 13 residues in the CDR3. The CDR3 DNA is TGCGCCAGCAGCCAATCCCGCCAAGAGACCCAGTACTTC. It translates to CASSQSRQETQYF.

This chain uses TRBV10-3 with TRBJ2-6; no definite D call. Germline CDR1 ENHRY, CDR2 SYGVKD. The ends were cut back, 0 bases at V and 0 bases at J, with 24 bases in the middle. This CDR3 region has 22 residues. Here the CDR3 reads CAISESVGLGFFSLSGANVLTF. The DNA for the CDR3 is TGTGCCATCAGTGAGTCGGTGGGTCTGGGATTCTTCTCCCTCTCTGGGGCCAACGTCCTGACTTTC.

This clone was recorded a few times. The chain employs TRBV4-1 and TRBJ2-2; D gene unclear. The V gene lost 4 bases and the J gene lost 7 bases, with 7 bases spanning the gap. This CDR3 is 12 amino acids long. Per the germline V gene, CDR1 is MGHRA and CDR2 is YSYEKL. In DNA form, the CDR3 reads TGCGCCAGCAGCCGAGGTAGCGGGGAGCTGTTTTTT. It codes for CASSRGSGELFF.

The chain uses TRBV4-1 and TRBJ2-7; a weak D match, TRBD2 (7 bases). CDR3 size: 15 residues. V was cut by 3 bases and J by 6 bases, with 18 bases left in between. Germline CDR1 MGHRA, CDR2 YSYEKL. Written as DNA, the CDR3 is TGCGCCAGCAGCCAGACGGCCGGGGGGCTAAGCGAGCAGTACTTC. It codes for CASSQTAGGLSEQYF.

CDR3 sequence reads: CASSLTSGPFYNEQFF. The CDR3 nucleotides read TGTGCCAGCAGCTTAACTAGCGGACCATTTTACAATGAGCAGTTCTTC. This rearrangement joins TRBV28 to TRBJ2-1; 8 nucleotides line up with TRBD2. V gave up 6 bases and J gave up 4 bases; unmatched junction bases: 11. The CDR3 length is 16 residues. Germline V gene lookup returns CDR1 MDHEN and CDR2 SYDVKM.

The chain couples TRBV27 to TRBJ2-1, with D uncertain. CDR1 MNHEY and CDR2 SMNVEV come from the germline V gene (reference sequence). V shed 6 bases and J shed 7 bases, with 13 bases lying between them. This CDR3 is 13 amino acids long. The CDR3 DNA sequence: TGTGCCAGCAGCACCGGACGCCTGAATGAGCAGTTCTTC. This codes for CASSTGRLNEQFF.

The genes are TRBV16 and TRBJ2-1, with 16 bases identical to TRBD2. V gave up 4 bases and J gave up 5 bases; unmatched junction bases: 8. Germline CDR1 KGHSY, CDR2 FQNENV. This CDR3 spans 18 amino acids. In nucleotides, the CDR3 is TGTGCCAGCAGCCTGACCGCGGGACTAGCGGGAGGGGACAATGAGCAGTTCTTC. Translation: CASSLTAGLAGGDNEQFF.